This TCR beta chain was sequenced during a study of T cell responses to AZD1222 COVID-19 vaccine. Study summary: Combined were second doses at about 4 or about 12 weeks. Whole-study findings and limits: Repertoire collection took place solely once the T cell response had peaked. Reports say nearly half of spike-specific TCRs go after unmutated variant regions. The donors showed a predominance of white British ancestry and of females, with possible underestimation of clonal diversity.

In the case of this clone: No antigen is known for it.

Using immunoSEQ multiplex PCR, the repertoire was profiled, and TCRdb retains in-frame clones only, with some absent. The sample has about 130,000 clones, 70% to 90% seen once. The V end lost 3 bases, the J end lost 4 bases, and 14 bases lay between the germline ends. This CDR3 comprises 15 residues. In germline, CDR1 is SGHVS, CDR2 FQNEAQ. The V and J genes are TRBV7-8 and TRBJ2-3, with D tentatively TRBD1 (7 bases). The source was peripheral blood, collected on day 0 of AZD1222 vaccination. The sequence came from an adult in good health. The CDR3 bases are TGTGCCAGCAGCTTGGTAGGAGGGGGCCCAGATACGCAGTATTTT. Translation: CASSLVGGGPDTQYF.